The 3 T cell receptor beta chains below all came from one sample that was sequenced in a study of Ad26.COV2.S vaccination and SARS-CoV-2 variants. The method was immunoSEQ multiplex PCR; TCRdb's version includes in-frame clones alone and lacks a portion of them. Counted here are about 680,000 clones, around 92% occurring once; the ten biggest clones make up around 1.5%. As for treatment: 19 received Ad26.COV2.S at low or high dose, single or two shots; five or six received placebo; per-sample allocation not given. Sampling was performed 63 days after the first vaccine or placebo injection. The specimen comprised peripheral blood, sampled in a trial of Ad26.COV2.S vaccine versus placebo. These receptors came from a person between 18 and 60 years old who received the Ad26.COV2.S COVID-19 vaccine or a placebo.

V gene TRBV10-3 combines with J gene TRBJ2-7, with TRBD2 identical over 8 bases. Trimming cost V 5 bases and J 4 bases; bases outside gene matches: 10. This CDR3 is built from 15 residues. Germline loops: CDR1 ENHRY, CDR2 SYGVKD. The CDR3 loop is CAISHPPAGDYEQYF. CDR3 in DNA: TGTGCCATCAGTCACCCCCCAGCGGGAGATTACGAGCAGTACTTC.

The CDR3 DNA is TGTGCCAGCTCACCAGGTTTAAAGGGGGCGTACAGTGAAGCTTTCTTT. Translating gives CASSPGLKGAYSEAFF. The chain combines TRBV18 with TRBJ1-1; 7 bases fit TRBD1. CDR1 and CDR2 (germline): KGHSH, LQKENI. This CDR3 comprises 16 residues. The ends lost 2 bases at V and 7 bases at J; junction bases unmatched: 13.

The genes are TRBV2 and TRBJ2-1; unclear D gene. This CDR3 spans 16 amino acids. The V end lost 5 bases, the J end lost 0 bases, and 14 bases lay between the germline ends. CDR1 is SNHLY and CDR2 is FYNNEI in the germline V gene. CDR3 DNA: TGTGCCAGCAGTCCCCCCGGGCGTAGCTCCTACAATGAGCAGTTCTTC. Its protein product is CASSPPGRSSYNEQFF.